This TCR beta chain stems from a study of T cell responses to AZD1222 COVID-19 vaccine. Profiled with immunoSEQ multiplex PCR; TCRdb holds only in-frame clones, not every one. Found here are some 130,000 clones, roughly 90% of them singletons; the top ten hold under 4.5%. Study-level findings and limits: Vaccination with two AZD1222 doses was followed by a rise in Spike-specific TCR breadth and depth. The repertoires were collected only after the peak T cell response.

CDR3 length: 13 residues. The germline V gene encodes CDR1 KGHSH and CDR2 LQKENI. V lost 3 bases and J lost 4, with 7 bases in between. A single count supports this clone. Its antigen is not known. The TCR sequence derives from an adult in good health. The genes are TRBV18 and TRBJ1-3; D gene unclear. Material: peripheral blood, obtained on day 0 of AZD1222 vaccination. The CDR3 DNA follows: TGTGCCAGCTCACCCAAGGAAGGAAACACCATATATTTT. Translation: CASSPKEGNTIYF.